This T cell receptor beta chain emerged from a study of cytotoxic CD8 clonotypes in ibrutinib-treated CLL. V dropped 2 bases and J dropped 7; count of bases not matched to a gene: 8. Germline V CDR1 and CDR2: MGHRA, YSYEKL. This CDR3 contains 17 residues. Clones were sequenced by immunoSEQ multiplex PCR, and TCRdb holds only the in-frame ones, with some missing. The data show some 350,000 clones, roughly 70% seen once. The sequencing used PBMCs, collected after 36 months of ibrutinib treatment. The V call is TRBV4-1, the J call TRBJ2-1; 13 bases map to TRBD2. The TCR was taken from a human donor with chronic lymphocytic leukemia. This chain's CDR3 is CASSQPLAGGPGNEQFF. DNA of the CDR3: TGCGCCAGCAGCCAACCACTAGCGGGAGGGCCCGGGAATGAGCAGTTCTTC.